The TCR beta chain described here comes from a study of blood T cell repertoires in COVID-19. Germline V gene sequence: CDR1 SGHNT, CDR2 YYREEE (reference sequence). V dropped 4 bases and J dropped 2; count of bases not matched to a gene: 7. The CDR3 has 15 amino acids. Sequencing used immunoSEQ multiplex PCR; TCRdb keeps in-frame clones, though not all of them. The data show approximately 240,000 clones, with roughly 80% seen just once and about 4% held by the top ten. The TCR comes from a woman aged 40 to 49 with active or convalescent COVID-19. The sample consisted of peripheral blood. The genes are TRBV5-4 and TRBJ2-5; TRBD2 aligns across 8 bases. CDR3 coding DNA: TGTGCCAGCAGCACCGGGACTAGGACTCAAGAGACCCAGTACTTC. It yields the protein CASSTGTRTQETQYF. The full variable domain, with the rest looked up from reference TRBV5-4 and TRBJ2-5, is ETGVTQSPTHLIKTRGQQVTLRCSSQSGHNTVSWYQQALGQGPQFIFQYYREEENGRGNFPPRFSGLQFPNYSSELNVNALELDDSALYLCASSTGTRTQETQYFGPGTRLLVL.